This is a list of T cell receptor beta chains from one sample in a study of blood T cells in healthy people across ages. TCRdb used MiXCR to reprocess the 5' RACE reads, holding one entry per CDR3 protein. The sample carries about 970,000 distinct CDR3 sequences, about 51% recorded once. Source material: blood. Receptors originate from a woman in her sixties or seventies in good health. Each CDR3 is given with its conserved first and last residue. The order of the fields is CDR3 length, J gene, D gene, V gene, clone size, CDR3 DNA, CDR3 protein. The D gene is left open where the match is weak. Clone sizes are given selectively: once, few, many, or a class where the clone is expanded.

len: 14
j_gene: TRBJ1-1
d_gene: TRBD1
v_gene: TRBV9
abundance: .
CDR3nt: TGTGCCAGCAGCGCCGGGACAGGGGCCACTGAAGCTTTCTTT
CDR3aa: CASSAGTGATEAFF

len: 15
j_gene: TRBJ2-7
d_gene: TRBD1
v_gene: TRBV28
abundance: .
CDR3nt: TGTGCCAGCAGTTTATGGACAGGGCTAGACTACGAGCAGTACTTC
CDR3aa: CASSLWTGLDYEQYF

len: 19
j_gene: TRBJ2-3
d_gene: TRBD2
v_gene: TRBV6-5
abundance: .
CDR3nt: TGTGCCAGCAGTTACGACGGACTAGCGGGAGGGCCCGGCACAGATACGCAGTATTTT
CDR3aa: CASSYDGLAGGPGTDTQYF

len: 13
j_gene: TRBJ2-5
d_gene: .
v_gene: TRBV2
abundance: .
CDR3nt: TGTGCCAGCAGTCAACTCGCAGGCAATGAGCAGTACTTC
CDR3aa: CASSQLAGNEQYF

len: 15
j_gene: TRBJ2-3
d_gene: .
v_gene: TRBV27
abundance: .
CDR3nt: TGTGCCAGCAGCTACGGAGGGAGCATAGCAGATACGCAGTATTTT
CDR3aa: CASSYGGSIADTQYF

len: 16
j_gene: TRBJ2-3
d_gene: TRBD2
v_gene: TRBV20-1
abundance: .
CDR3nt: TGCAGTGCCCTCTCGCGGGAGGGAGATCGCACAGATACGCAGTATTTT
CDR3aa: CSALSREGDRTDTQYF

len: 13
j_gene: TRBJ2-3
d_gene: .
v_gene: TRBV27
abundance: .
CDR3nt: TGTGCCAGCAGTCCAAGGGTAGGGGAAATGCAGTATTTT
CDR3aa: CASSPRVGEMQYF

len: 15
j_gene: TRBJ2-7
d_gene: TRBD2
v_gene: TRBV20-1
abundance: .
CDR3nt: TGCAGTGCTGCTCCTGCCGGGGGGGACTCCTACGAGCAGTACTTC
CDR3aa: CSAAPAGGDSYEQYF

len: 13
j_gene: TRBJ2-5
d_gene: .
v_gene: TRBV6-2/TRBV6-3
abundance: .
CDR3nt: TGTGCCAGCAGTGGACAATCCACAGAGACCCAGTACTTC
CDR3aa: CASSGQSTETQYF

len: 15
j_gene: TRBJ2-3
d_gene: TRBD2
v_gene: TRBV2
abundance: few
CDR3nt: TGTGCCAGCAGTATAGCGGGAGCCCCCACAGATACGCAGTATTTT
CDR3aa: CASSIAGAPTDTQYF

len: 15
j_gene: TRBJ2-1
d_gene: TRBD2
v_gene: TRBV20-1
abundance: few
CDR3nt: TGCAGTGCTAGACCCCTAGCGGGAGGGCCTCATGAGCAGTTCTTC
CDR3aa: CSARPLAGGPHEQFF

len: 15
j_gene: TRBJ2-3
d_gene: .
v_gene: TRBV27
abundance: .
CDR3nt: TGTGCCAGCAGCCCCCGGGACACGTACACAGATACGCAGTATTTT
CDR3aa: CASSPRDTYTDTQYF

len: 17
j_gene: TRBJ1-2
d_gene: .
v_gene: TRBV5-1
abundance: .
CDR3nt: TGCGCCAGCAGCTCACGCCCGGCAGGGGCGTCTAACTATGGCTACACCTTC
CDR3aa: CASSSRPAGASNYGYTF

len: 14
j_gene: TRBJ2-3
d_gene: .
v_gene: TRBV12-3/TRBV12-4
abundance: .
CDR3nt: TGTGCCAGCAGGAGGGGGGGGAGCACAGATACGCAGTATTTT
CDR3aa: CASRRGGSTDTQYF

len: 14
j_gene: TRBJ2-5
d_gene: TRBD1
v_gene: TRBV6-6
abundance: few
CDR3nt: TGTGCCAGCAGGGACAGGGGTGGGTTAGAGACCCAGTACTTC
CDR3aa: CASRDRGGLETQYF